The 2 T cell receptor beta chains given below trace back to one sample, sequenced in a study of T-cell memory formation after mild COVID-19. TCRdb fed the 5' RACE reads into MiXCR, producing one record per CDR3 protein. Altogether roughly 5,000 distinct CDR3 sequences are present, approximately 48% being singletons, with the ten largest covering around 2.6%. The sample consisted of PBMCs or a T cell subset sorted from them (not recorded which). The receptors come from an adult who had mild COVID-19 (a few samples of this study predate the infection). Cell type and time point are not known.

The V call is TRBV6-5, the J call TRBJ1-2; a possible D gene is TRBD1 (6 bases). Germline CDR1 MNHEY, CDR2 SVGAGI. The V end lost 0 bases, the J end lost 7 bases, and 15 bases lay between the germline ends. This CDR3 comprises 15 residues. CDR3 DNA: TGTGCCAGCAGTTACTCGACTGGGACATCGGGTGGCTACACCTTC. Encoded protein: CASSYSTGTSGGYTF.

By sample fraction, this clonotype is medium-sized (0.01 to 0.1%). The CDR3 region is CASIPMDGSREKLFF. The DNA for the CDR3 is TGTGCCAGCATACCCATGGACGGTTCGAGAGAAAAACTGTTTTTT. V and J are TRBV7-9 and TRBJ1-4; D unresolved. The CDR3 is 15 amino acids. CDR1 SEHNR and CDR2 FQNEAQ come from the germline V gene (reference sequence). Between the trimmed V and J ends, which lost 7 bases and 8 bases, there was a span of 20 bases. The variable domain in full, with the rest retrieved from reference TRBV7-9 and TRBJ1-4, is DTGVSQNPRHKITKRGQNVTFRCDPISEHNRLYWYRQTLGQGPEFLTYFQNEAQLEKSRLLSDRFSAERPKGSFSTLEIQRTEQGDSAMYLCASIPMDGSREKLFFGSGTQLSVL.